The next 20 T cell receptor beta chains were all read from a single sample in a study of OX40 agonist ivuxolimab in advanced cancers. Assay: immunoSEQ multiplex PCR; the TCRdb copy retains only in-frame clones and omits some. The sample consists of around 70,000 clones, about 88% of them appearing once. Sequenced here: CD4+ or CD8+ T cells sorted from blood, sampled in a trial of the OX40 agonist ivuxolimab. All receptors derive from an adult with an advanced solid tumor such as melanoma, head and neck, liver or kidney cancer.

This clone was seen only a few times. This chain uses TRBV4-1 with TRBJ1-5; possible D gene TRBD1, 5 bases. This CDR3 region has 17 residues. Per germline, CDR1 MGHRA and CDR2 YSYEKL. Deletions cut 3 bases from V and 2 bases from J, with 17 bases between. CDR3 coding DNA: TGCGCCAGCAGCCAGCTTGCAGGGCGAGGGGGCAATCAGCCCCAGCATTTT. This sequence encodes CASSQLAGRGGNQPQHF.

The CDR3 region has the DNA TGTGCCAGCAGCTTTGGCGGGAGGGCCTCCTACGAGCAGTACTTC. Its protein is CASSFGGRASYEQYF. This chain joins TRBV5-6 and TRBJ2-7; 9 bases agree with TRBD2. The CDR3 length is 15 residues. Trimming at V came to 2 bases and at J to 0 bases, leaving 3 bases not matched to a gene. Germline CDR1 is SGHDT and CDR2 is YYEEEE. The full variable domain, in which reference TRBV5-6 and TRBJ2-7 provide the parts outside the CDR3, is DAGVTQSPTHLIKTRGQQVTLRCSPKSGHDTVSWYQQALGQGPQFIFQYYEEEERQRGNFPDRFSGHQFPNYSSELNVNALLLGDSALYLCASSFGGRASYEQYFGPGTRLTVT.

The chain joins TRBV15 to TRBJ2-7; the match to TRBD2 covers 7 bases. The CDR3 contains 14 residues. Germline V gene data show CDR1 as LNHNV and CDR2 as YYDKDF (reference sequence). V shed 0 bases, J shed 7 bases, and the junction held 6 bases outside the gene matches. The CDR3 region has the DNA TGTGCCACCAGCAGAGAGCGGGAGTCACGAGAGCAGTACTTC. It yields the protein CATSRERESREQYF.

The chain links TRBV6-1 to TRBJ1-1; weak D call: TRBD1 (6 bases). This CDR3 is 15 amino acids long. Germline V gene data show CDR1 as MNHNS and CDR2 as SASEGT. V was clipped by 2 bases and J by 4 bases, with 14 bases between them. The CDR3 DNA is TGTGCCAGCAGTGAACAAGGGAAGGGGGGCACTGAAGCTTTCTTT. Its translation is CASSEQGKGGTEAFF.

This chain links TRBV7-9 with TRBJ1-4; the match to TRBD1 covers 10 bases. After removal of 4 bases from V and 7 bases from J, the junction contained 0 bases not matched to a gene. The CDR3 spans 13 residues. From germline, CDR1 is SEHNR and CDR2 FQNEAQ (reference sequence). CDR3 sequence: CASSWTGGEKLFF. CDR3 nucleotides: TGTGCCAGCAGCTGGACAGGGGGTGAAAAACTGTTTTTT. Drawing the rest from reference TRBV7-9 and TRBJ1-4, the complete variable domain is DTGVSQNPRHKITKRGQNVTFRCDPISEHNRLYWYRQTLGQGPEFLTYFQNEAQLEKSRLLSDRFSAERPKGSFSTLEIQRTEQGDSAMYLCASSWTGGEKLFFGSGTQLSVL.

The rearrangement uses TRBV5-1 and TRBJ1-6; no reliable D call. V was cut by 2 bases and J by 0 bases, with 6 bases left in between. CDR1 and CDR2 (germline): SGHRS, YFSETQ. The CDR3 is 15 amino acids. The CDR3 region has the DNA TGCGCCAGCAGCTTCGGGAGCTCCTATAATTCACCCCTCCACTTT. The encoded protein is CASSFGSSYNSPLHF.

The rearrangement joins TRBV7-9 to TRBJ2-7; D possibly corresponds to TRBD1 (6 bases). The V and J ends lost 3 bases and 3 bases respectively, with 12 bases between them. The CDR3 has 14 residues. Germline CDR1 reads SEHNR; CDR2 reads FQNEAQ (reference sequence). CDR3 bases: TGTGCCAGCAGCTTGTGGTCAGGGGTCTACGAGCAGTACTTC. As protein: CASSLWSGVYEQYF.

V is TRBV5-1 and J is TRBJ2-1; D gene ambiguous. This CDR3 contains 16 residues. The germline V and J ends were trimmed by 2 bases and 2 bases, with 14 bases remaining between them. CDR1 SGHRS and CDR2 YFSETQ come from the germline V gene. This CDR3 reads CASSFTRPAPYNEQFF. The CDR3 DNA is TGCGCCAGCAGCTTCACCCGACCGGCCCCCTACAATGAGCAGTTCTTC.

This chain uses TRBV5-6 with TRBJ2-5, with 8 bases matching TRBD1. Germline V gene sequence: CDR1 SGHDT, CDR2 YYEEEE. CDR3 length: 11 amino acids. V lost 4 bases, J lost 13 bases, and 6 bases stayed unmatched. The CDR3 DNA reads as TGTGCCAGCAGCCACAGACAGGGGTGGTACTTC. It specifies CASSHRQGWYF.

V gene TRBV5-1 combines with J gene TRBJ2-3; D is uncertain. CDR1 is SGHRS, CDR2 YFSETQ, per germline. Trimming took 0 bases from V and 5 from J, leaving 7 bases between them. The CDR3 runs 13 residues. The CDR3 DNA reads as TGCGCCAGCAGCTTGGGGTCGCAAGATACGCAGTATTTT. Translated: CASSLGSQDTQYF.

V usage is TRBV6-1 and J usage is TRBJ1-5; 7 bases are shared with TRBD1. The CDR3 has 15 residues. Per germline, CDR1 MNHNS and CDR2 SASEGT. V shed 6 bases and J 4 bases; nucleotides not matched to a gene: 9. CDR3 coding DNA: TGTGCCAGCAGCACCTCGGACAGGTCGAATCAGCCCCAGCATTTT. Protein sequence: CASSTSDRSNQPQHF.

The sample holds one count of this clone. This sequence joins TRBV10-3 and TRBJ2-1; 11 bases agree with TRBD2. Trimming at V came to 2 bases and at J to 6 bases, leaving 6 bases not matched to a gene. From germline, CDR1 is ENHRY and CDR2 SYGVKD. CDR3 length: 16 amino acids. CDR3 in amino acids: CAISEKGTSGRNEQFF. CDR3 bases: TGTGCCATCAGTGAGAAAGGGACTAGCGGCCGCAATGAGCAGTTCTTC.

The chain couples TRBV4-2 to TRBJ2-5; D unclear. Trimming shortened V by 2 bases and J by 2 bases, and 9 bases separated the two germline ends. The germline V gene has CDR1 LGHNA and CDR2 YNFKEQ. The CDR3 length is 14 residues. CDR3 region: CASSQITLQETQYF. CDR3 DNA sequence: TGTGCCAGCAGCCAAATAACCCTACAAGAGACCCAGTACTTC.

The CDR3: CASSPTSGREDTQYF. DNA of the CDR3: TGTGCCAGCAGCCCCACTAGCGGGAGAGAGGATACGCAGTATTTT. The rearrangement links TRBV4-2 to TRBJ2-3; TRBD2 matches at 11 bases. Germline assignment: CDR1 LGHNA and CDR2 YNFKEQ. J lost 6 bases, V lost 4 bases, and 6 bases had no gene match. This CDR3 has 15 amino acids.

This clone has only one observation. V and J are TRBV6-5 and TRBJ2-5; D perhaps matches TRBD2 (7 bases). Germline V lookup: CDR1 MNHEY, CDR2 SVGAGI. Trimming shortened V by 5 bases and J by 5 bases, and 18 bases separated the two germline ends. The CDR3 totals 15 residues. CDR3 amino acids: CASSPSGGPYETQYF. The CDR3 nucleotides read TGTGCCAGCAGTCCCTCCGGGGGGCCCTACGAGACCCAGTACTTC.

J is TRBJ2-7 and V is TRBV5-6; D is perhaps TRBD1 or TRBD2 (5 bases each). Between the trimmed V and J ends, which lost 3 bases and 2 bases, there was a span of 15 bases. CDR3 length: 15 residues. The germline V gene encodes CDR1 SGHDT and CDR2 YYEEEE. This CDR3 is CASSSSGTDTYEQYF. The CDR3 DNA follows: TGTGCCAGCAGCTCTTCCGGGACGGATACCTACGAGCAGTACTTC.

The chain carries TRBV28 and TRBJ2-5; D may correspond to TRBD1 or TRBD2 (5 bases each). The germline V and J ends were trimmed by 4 bases and 5 bases, with 20 bases remaining between them. Germline CDR1 reads MDHEN; CDR2 reads SYDVKM. CDR3 size: 16 residues. The CDR3 nucleotides are TGTGCCAGCAGTTCAAGGGACGAGCAGGTAGTGGAGACCCAGTACTTC. It specifies CASSSRDEQVVETQYF.

V is TRBV6-5 and J is TRBJ2-7; 7 bases fit TRBD2. CDR1 is MNHEY and CDR2 is SVGAGI in the germline V gene. V trimming: 6 bases; J trimming: 4 bases; junction bases outside the gene matches: 12. CDR3 size: 15 residues. CDR3 in amino acids: CASSRWAAGNYEQYF. CDR3 bases: TGTGCCAGCAGCCGTTGGGCAGCGGGGAATTACGAGCAGTACTTC.

The rearrangement uses TRBV9 and TRBJ2-2; D is unresolved. V was pared by 1 base and J by 2 bases, with 0 bases between. Germline V gene lookup returns CDR1 SGDLS and CDR2 YYNGEE. This CDR3 region has 12 residues. CDR3 coding DNA: TGTGCCAGCAGCGTAAACACCGGGGAGCTGTTTTTT. This encodes CASSVNTGELFF.

The table lists this clone with a few counts. The chain uses TRBV28 and TRBJ1-2, with a weak D call TRBD1 (6 bases). The length of the CDR3 is 14 residues. Germline CDR1 reads MDHEN; CDR2 reads SYDVKM. V was shortened by 3 bases and J by 3 bases, with 11 bases between the two germline ends. The CDR3 region is CASSFPQGYYGYTF. The CDR3 region has the DNA TGTGCCAGCAGTTTCCCCCAGGGGTACTATGGCTACACCTTC.